These 22 T cell receptor beta chains were sequenced from one sample in a study of cytomegalovirus exposure and HLA in healthy donors. Both 60 Vbeta primers and 13 Jbeta primers went into the PCR. Assay used: immunoSEQ multiplex PCR; TCRdb lists only in-frame clones, some missing. The sample contains around 140,000 clones, just under 80% of which appear only once. Input material: PBMCs. The source of these receptors is a woman between 18 and 29 years old in good health and CMV-seronegative.

The chain has TRBV5-1 and TRBJ2-3; perhaps TRBD1 as D (5 bases). V shed 4 bases and J shed 4 bases, with 10 bases lying between them. The CDR3 contains 13 residues. In germline, CDR1 is SGHRS, CDR2 YFSETQ. The CDR3 is CASSIQGADTQYF. The CDR3, as DNA: TGCGCCAGCAGCATTCAAGGGGCAGATACGCAGTATTTT.

The V and J genes are TRBV5-4 and TRBJ1-2, with TRBD1 identical over 8 bases. V lost 4 bases and J lost 5; bases outside the gene matches: 10. Looked up from germline, CDR1 is SGHNT and CDR2 is YYREEE (reference sequence). CDR3 length: 15 residues. CDR3 in DNA: TGTGCCAGCAGCACCCTACAGGGGGTGGAGTATGGCTACACCTTC. Translated, it gives CASSTLQGVEYGYTF.

The chain has TRBV5-1 and TRBJ2-2; maybe TRBD1 (5 bases). Trimming took 0 bases from V and 8 from J, leaving 17 bases between them. The CDR3 loop spans 16 amino acids. Per the germline V gene, CDR1 is SGHRS and CDR2 is YFSETQ. The DNA for the CDR3 is TGCGCCAGCAGCTTGGCCGTGGGGCTGGGATCAGGGGAGCTGTTTTTT. Translation: CASSLAVGLGSGELFF. Using reference TRBV5-1 and TRBJ2-2 for the parts outside the CDR3, the full variable domain is KAGVTQTPRYLIKTRGQQVTLSCSPISGHRSVSWYQQTPGQGLQFLFEYFSETQRNKGNFPGRFSGRQFSNSRSEMNVSTLELGDSALYLCASSLAVGLGSGELFFGEGSRLTVL.

CDR3: CASSLGLAGGQETQYF. CDR3 in DNA: TGCGCCAGCAGCTTGGGACTAGCGGGAGGACAAGAGACCCAGTACTTC. The chain links TRBV5-1 to TRBJ2-5; 13 bases match TRBD2. Trimming cost V 0 bases and J 2 bases; bases outside gene matches: 1. This CDR3 has 16 residues. The germline V gene has CDR1 SGHRS and CDR2 YFSETQ.

This clone has just a few counts. CDR3 DNA: TGTGCCAGCAGCAGCCCCGGGACAGGGCCCTTTAATAGCAATCAGCCCCAGCATTTT. Translating gives CASSSPGTGPFNSNQPQHF. V gene TRBV7-8 combines with J gene TRBJ1-5; TRBD1 matches 9 bases. V gave up 5 bases and J gave up 0 bases; unmatched junction bases: 14. In germline, CDR1 is SGHVS, CDR2 FQNEAQ. The CDR3 is 19 amino acids.

The J gene is TRBJ1-1, the V gene TRBV14; no clear D. This CDR3 is built from 13 residues. V lost 1 base and J 4 bases, leaving 7 bases between the germline ends. Germline assignment: CDR1 SGHDN and CDR2 FVKESK. CDR3 residues: CASSQGATTEAFF. In nucleotides, the CDR3 is TGTGCCAGCAGCCAAGGGGCGACCACTGAAGCTTTCTTT. The full variable domain, completed using reference TRBV14 and TRBJ1-1, is EAGVTQFPSHSVIEKGQTVTLRCDPISGHDNLYWYRRVMGKEIKFLLHFVKESKQDESGMPNNRFLAERTGGTYSTLKVQPAELEDSGVYFCASSQGATTEAFFGQGTRLTVV.

This chain uses TRBV30 with TRBJ1-4; D gene ambiguous. Per the germline V gene, CDR1 is GTSNPN and CDR2 is SVGIG (reference sequence). CDR3 length: 15 amino acids. The V and J ends lost 1 base and 6 bases respectively, with 15 bases between them. CDR3 DNA sequence: TGTGCCTGGAGTGCGGACTTAACGGCATATGAAAAACTGTTTTTT. This gives the protein CAWSADLTAYEKLFF. Combining the CDR3 with reference TRBV30 and TRBJ1-4 gives the whole variable domain SQTIHQWPATLVQPVGSPLSLECTVEGTSNPNLYWYRQAAGRGLQLLFYSVGIGQISSEVPQNLSASRPQDRQFILSSKKLLLSDSGFYLCAWSADLTAYEKLFFGSGTQLSVL.

This chain joins TRBV11-2 and TRBJ2-7; TRBD1 aligns across 8 bases. J lost 2 bases, V lost 2 bases, and 8 bases had no gene match. This CDR3 contains 16 residues. Germline V gene data show CDR1 as SGHAT and CDR2 as FQNNGV. CDR3 region: CASSLRGTGLAYEQYF. In DNA, the CDR3 is TGTGCCAGCAGCTTAAGGGGGACAGGCCTTGCCTACGAGCAGTACTTC.

The chain carries TRBV30 and TRBJ2-1; TRBD2 might be the D (6 bases). V was pared by 2 bases and J by 6 bases, with 14 bases between. CDR1 and CDR2 (germline): GTSNPN, SVGIG (reference sequence). The CDR3 runs to 14 residues. CDR3 coding DNA: TGTGCCTGGAGTTCCGGGACTGCATCCAATGAGCAGTTCTTC. Encoded protein: CAWSSGTASNEQFF. The full variable domain, its missing parts supplied by reference TRBV30 and TRBJ2-1, is SQTIHQWPATLVQPVGSPLSLECTVEGTSNPNLYWYRQAAGRGLQLLFYSVGIGQISSEVPQNLSASRPQDRQFILSSKKLLLSDSGFYLCAWSSGTASNEQFFGPGTRLTVL.

V is TRBV5-6 and J is TRBJ2-2, with TRBD2 matching over 15 bases. The CDR3 runs to 17 residues. Germline assignment: CDR1 SGHDT and CDR2 YYEEEE. V trimming: 4 bases; J trimming: 4 bases; junction bases outside the gene matches: 5. The CDR3 sequence is CASSRGLAGGITGELFF. The DNA for the CDR3 is TGTGCCAGCAGCCGGGGACTAGCGGGAGGCATCACCGGGGAGCTGTTTTTT.

V and J are TRBV6-1 and TRBJ2-7; 8 bases line up with TRBD2. Germline trimming cut 7 bases from V and 3 bases from J; bases unmatched to any gene: 8. This CDR3 is built from 14 residues. Germline V gives CDR1 MNHNS, CDR2 SASEGT. Written as DNA, the CDR3 is TGTGCCAGCACTTGGGGGAGCGGGAGCTACGAGCAGTACTTC. Its protein is CASTWGSGSYEQYF.

The J gene is TRBJ1-1, the V gene TRBV5-1, with a possible D match to TRBD1 (6 bases). The CDR3 runs 12 residues. The germline V gene has CDR1 SGHRS and CDR2 YFSETQ. The V and J ends lost 4 bases and 5 bases respectively, with 9 bases between them. CDR3 DNA: TGCGCCAGCAGCCCACAGGGAACTGAAGCTTTCTTT. This encodes CASSPQGTEAFF.

The chain joins TRBV19 to TRBJ1-4; the D is unclear. The CDR3 runs to 14 residues. Trimming pared 10 bases from V and 0 bases from J, leaving 12 bases between. CDR1 is LNHDA and CDR2 is SQIVND in the germline V gene (reference sequence). CDR3 coding DNA: TGTGCCACCACCAACCGGGCAACTAATGAAAAACTGTTTTTT. Encoded protein: CATTNRATNEKLFF. Drawing the rest from reference TRBV19 and TRBJ1-4, the complete variable domain is DGGITQSPKYLFRKEGQNVTLSCEQNLNHDAMYWYRQDPGQGLRLIYYSQIVNDFQKGDIAEGYSVSREKKESFPLTVTSAQKNPTAFYLCATTNRATNEKLFFGSGTQLSVL.

This rearrangement joins TRBV5-1 to TRBJ2-7, with D possibly TRBD1 on 5 matching bases. Germline V CDR1 and CDR2: SGHRS, YFSETQ. The CDR3 sequence is 13 residues long. The V gene lost 2 bases and the J gene lost 3 bases, with 9 bases spanning the gap. CDR3 protein: CASSFQGNYEQYF. CDR3 DNA sequence: TGCGCCAGCAGCTTCCAGGGAAACTACGAGCAGTACTTC.

V gene TRBV7-9 combines with J gene TRBJ2-1; D is undetermined. Germline loops: CDR1 SEHNR, CDR2 FQNEAQ (reference sequence). The V gene lost 2 bases and the J gene lost 1 base, with 6 bases spanning the gap. The CDR3 length is 14 residues. The CDR3 DNA sequence: TGTGCCAGCAGCTTATTCCTGTCCTACAATGAGCAGTTCTTC. This encodes CASSLFLSYNEQFF.

J is TRBJ2-5 and V is TRBV6-5; TRBD2 might be the D (6 bases). The tail of the sequence fits TRBJ2-7 better, so the J call may be wrong. The CDR3 contains 14 residues. Looked up from germline, CDR1 is MNHEY and CDR2 is SVGAGI. The CDR3 sequence is CASSRSGRRDEQYF. The CDR3 coding sequence is TGTGCCAGCAGCCGTAGCGGTAGAAGGGACGAGCAGTACTTC.

The chain combines TRBV5-6 with TRBJ2-5, with 7 bases lining up with TRBD1. This CDR3 comprises 13 residues. Germline V gives CDR1 SGHDT, CDR2 YYEEEE. Losses at the gene ends were 1 base for V and 3 bases for J; bases not matched to a gene: 0. The CDR3: CASSLTGEETQYF. The CDR3 nucleotides read TGTGCCAGCAGCTTGACAGGGGAAGAGACCCAGTACTTC.

The chain is built from TRBV6-5 and TRBJ1-5; D unclear. The CDR3 has 15 amino acids. With 0 bases removed from V and 7 bases from J, the gap between germline ends came to 13 bases. CDR1 is MNHEY, CDR2 SVGAGI, per germline. In DNA form, the CDR3 reads TGTGCCAGCAGTTACTCGAGGGAGGCGATGCAGCCCCAGCATTTT. This encodes CASSYSREAMQPQHF.

This clone was seen more than once but under ten times. This chain uses TRBV5-4 with TRBJ2-7; 10 bases match TRBD1. V trimming: 6 bases; J trimming: 5 bases; junction bases outside the gene matches: 8. Germline assignment: CDR1 SGHNT and CDR2 YYREEE (reference sequence). The CDR3 is made up of 14 amino acids. The CDR3 sequence is CASTPDRGRNEQYF. The DNA for the CDR3 is TGTGCCAGCACACCTGACAGGGGGCGGAACGAGCAGTACTTC.

This clone occurred once. This chain links TRBV7-8 with TRBJ2-2, with D perhaps matching TRBD2 (5 bases). V dropped 1 base and J dropped 5 bases, with 11 bases sitting between them. The length of the CDR3 is 15 residues. The V gene's germline CDR1 is SGHVS and CDR2 FQNEAQ. CDR3 nucleotides: TGTGCCAGCAGCTTAGGAGGCTCGGGGACCGGGGAGCTGTTTTTT. This encodes CASSLGGSGTGELFF.

The V and J genes are TRBV12-5 and TRBJ2-3; D perhaps matches TRBD1 (6 bases). Between the trimmed V and J ends, which lost 1 base and 6 bases, there was a span of 11 bases. The CDR3 contains 14 residues. Germline CDR1 and CDR2: LGHNT and FRNRAP. The CDR3, as DNA: TGTGCTAGTGGTTTGGGGGGGCGGGCGGATACGCAGTATTTT. Translating it yields CASGLGGRADTQYF.

This clone was detected only once. The chain has TRBV9 and TRBJ1-1; possibly TRBD1 for D (5 bases). The ends were cut back, 0 bases at V and 0 bases at J, with 9 bases in the middle. The CDR3 sequence is 15 residues long. Germline V lookup: CDR1 SGDLS, CDR2 YYNGEE. In nucleotides, the CDR3 is TGTGCCAGCAGCGTAGGACAGTATATGAACACTGAAGCTTTCTTT. It translates to CASSVGQYMNTEAFF.